Following are 9 T cell receptor beta chains from one sample sequenced in a study of blood T cell repertoires in COVID-19. Clones were read by immunoSEQ multiplex PCR, and TCRdb kept only the in-frame ones, dropping some. The sample includes about 120,000 clones, approximately 80% seen only once; the top ten take around 4.1%. Specimen: peripheral blood. These receptors were obtained from a woman older than 75 with acute or convalescent COVID-19.

The V and J genes are TRBV4-2 and TRBJ1-1; no clear D. The CDR3 loop spans 17 amino acids. V was clipped by 1 base and J by 3 bases, with 18 bases between them. Per germline, CDR1 LGHNA and CDR2 YNFKEQ. In DNA, the CDR3 is TGTGCCAGCAGCCAAGTACTCAACCGAGGCCAACACACTGAAGCTTTCTTT. Translation gives CASSQVLNRGQHTEAFF.

This clone was observed a handful of times. This chain connects TRBV19 to TRBJ1-4; perhaps TRBD1 as D (5 bases). This CDR3 has 16 residues. V dropped 2 bases and J dropped 6 bases, with 16 bases sitting between them. Germline V gene sequence: CDR1 LNHDA, CDR2 SQIVND (reference sequence). The CDR3 DNA reads as TGTGCCAGTAGTATAAGGAGGACACCGGGGGATGAAAAACTGTTTTTT. Translated, it gives CASSIRRTPGDEKLFF. The full variable domain, rest sourced from reference TRBV19 and TRBJ1-4, is DGGITQSPKYLFRKEGQNVTLSCEQNLNHDAMYWYRQDPGQGLRLIYYSQIVNDFQKGDIAEGYSVSREKKESFPLTVTSAQKNPTAFYLCASSIRRTPGDEKLFFGSGTQLSVL.

This clone showed up just a few times. The CDR3 protein is CASSRGSSGYTF. CDR3 sequence (DNA): TGTGCCAGCTCCAGGGGGAGCTCTGGCTACACCTTC. This sequence joins TRBV6-5 and TRBJ1-2; TRBD1 agrees at 7 bases. The junction had 7 bases not matched to a gene; V was cut back by 8 bases and J by 7 bases. The CDR3 has 12 amino acids. Germline V gene sequence: CDR1 MNHEY, CDR2 SVGAGI.

This clone was detected a few times. The chain carries TRBV6-1 and TRBJ1-5; D gene unclear. The ends were cut back, 3 bases at V and 5 bases at J, with 8 bases in the middle. The CDR3 is 13 residues long. Germline CDR1 and CDR2: MNHNS and SASEGT. In DNA form, the CDR3 reads TGTGCCAGCAGTGACAGGTGGGATCAGCCCCAGCATTTT. This gives the protein CASSDRWDQPQHF.

The V and J genes are TRBV18 and TRBJ1-1; D is undetermined. Per the germline V gene, CDR1 is KGHSH and CDR2 is LQKENI. V lost 4 bases to trimming and J lost 1 base, with 13 bases between them. This CDR3 spans 15 amino acids. CDR3 in amino acids: CASSLVATQNTEAFF. In nucleotides, the CDR3 is TGTGCCAGCTCACTCGTGGCAACACAGAACACTGAAGCTTTCTTT.

This chain connects TRBV18 to TRBJ1-2; tentatively, D is TRBD1 (6 bases). Germline V gene sequence: CDR1 KGHSH, CDR2 LQKENI. The CDR3 has 15 residues. Trimming shortened V by 8 bases and J by 5 bases, and 21 bases separated the two germline ends. CDR3 sequence: CASDDKQGINYGYTF. The DNA of the CDR3 is TGTGCCAGCGATGATAAACAGGGTATTAATTATGGCTACACCTTC.

The CDR3 nucleotides are TGTGCCAGTAGTATGTCCGATGTAGGGGACATTCAGTACTTC. It encodes CASSMSDVGDIQYF. The gene calls are TRBV19 and TRBJ2-4; D is perhaps TRBD1 (5 bases). Trimming left V 3 bases short and J 8 bases short, with 14 bases between. This CDR3 comprises 14 residues. Germline loops: CDR1 LNHDA, CDR2 SQIVND (reference sequence).

This chain connects TRBV15 to TRBJ2-7, with 12 positions matching TRBD2. V lost 4 bases to trimming and J lost 2 bases; unmatched junction nucleotides: 9. The CDR3 loop spans 17 amino acids. Looked up from germline, CDR1 is LNHNV and CDR2 is YYDKDF (reference sequence). CDR3 in amino acids: CATSTSLAGGITYEQYF. For the CDR3, the DNA is TGTGCCACCAGCACTTCCCTAGCGGGGGGGATCACCTACGAGCAGTACTTC.

The J gene is TRBJ1-2, the V gene TRBV27, with TRBD1 as a possible D gene (6 bases). The V end lost 5 bases, the J end lost 5 bases, and 12 bases lay between the germline ends. CDR1 is MNHEY and CDR2 is SMNVEV in the germline V gene (reference sequence). This CDR3 contains 13 residues. Here the CDR3 DNA reads TGTGCCAGCAGTCCTACAGGGTTATATGGCTACACCTTC. Translated, it gives CASSPTGLYGYTF.